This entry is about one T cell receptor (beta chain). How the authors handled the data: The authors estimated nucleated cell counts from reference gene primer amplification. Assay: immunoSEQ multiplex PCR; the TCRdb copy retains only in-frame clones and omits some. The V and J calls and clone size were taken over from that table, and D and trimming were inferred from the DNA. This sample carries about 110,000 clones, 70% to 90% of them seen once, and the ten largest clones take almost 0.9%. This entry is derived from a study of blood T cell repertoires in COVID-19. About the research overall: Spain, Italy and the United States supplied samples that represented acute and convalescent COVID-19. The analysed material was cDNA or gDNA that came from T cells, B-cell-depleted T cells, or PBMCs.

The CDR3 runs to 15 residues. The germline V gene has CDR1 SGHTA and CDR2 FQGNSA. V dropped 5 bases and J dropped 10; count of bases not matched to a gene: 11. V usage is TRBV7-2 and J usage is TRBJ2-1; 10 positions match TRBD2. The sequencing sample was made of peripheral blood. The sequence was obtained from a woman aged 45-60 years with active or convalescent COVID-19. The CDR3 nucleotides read TGTGCCAGCAGCCCGCCACTAGCGGGGCAGGGAGAGCAGTTCTTC. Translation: CASSPPLAGQGEQFF.